Shown below are 6 T cell receptor beta chains from a single sample sequenced in a study of Graves' ophthalmopathy and Graves' hyperthyroidism. RNA transcripts were the source from which TCR beta CDR3 regions were amplified. Second-round multiplex PCR came after first-round RT-PCR with HTBI primers. TCRdb fed the multiplex PCR reads into MiXCR, producing one record per CDR3 protein. The sample lists about 480,000 distinct CDR3 sequences; approximately 14% were seen once. The specimen was blood. The origin of the receptors is a young woman with Graves' ophthalmopathy.

This clonotype was counted many times. The chain is built from TRBV5-1 and TRBJ1-2; perhaps TRBD1 as D (6 bases). This CDR3 is 15 amino acids long. V was cut by 0 bases and J by 3 bases, with 12 bases left in between. Germline CDR1 and CDR2: SGHRS and YFSETQ. CDR3 DNA: TGCGCCAGCAGCTTGGAACAGGGCGTCTACTATGGCTACACCTTC. It specifies CASSLEQGVYYGYTF. Full variable domain (remainder filled in from reference TRBV5-1 and TRBJ1-2): KAGVTQTPRYLIKTRGQQVTLSCSPISGHRSVSWYQQTPGQGLQFLFEYFSETQRNKGNFPGRFSGRQFSNSRSEMNVSTLELGDSALYLCASSLEQGVYYGYTFGSGTRLTVV.

This clonotype has at least ten counts. The CDR3 sequence: CASSLLGQGDTEAFF. CDR3 nucleotide sequence: TGTGCCAGCAGCCTTTTAGGACAGGGGGACACTGAAGCTTTCTTT. The chain links TRBV28 to TRBJ1-1; 10 bases fit TRBD1. CDR3 size: 15 residues. The germline V gene encodes CDR1 MDHEN and CDR2 SYDVKM. J lost 3 bases, V lost 6 bases, and 7 bases had no gene match. Supplemented by reference TRBV28 and TRBJ1-1, the full variable domain reads DVKVTQSSRYLVKRTGEKVFLECVQDMDHENMFWYRQDPGLGLRLIYFSYDVKMKEKGDIPEGYSVSREKKERFSLILESASTNQTSMYLCASSLLGQGDTEAFFGQGTRLTVV.

The rearrangement links TRBV11-2 to TRBJ2-7, with D uncertain. This CDR3 is built from 14 residues. The germline gives CDR1 SGHAT, CDR2 FQNNGV. V shed 7 bases and J shed 0 bases, with 13 bases lying between them. The CDR3 reads CASILTGNSYEQYF. In DNA form, the CDR3 reads TGTGCCAGCATCCTGACTGGTAACTCCTACGAGCAGTACTTC.

Many counts were recorded for this clonotype. V gene TRBV6-5 combines with J gene TRBJ1-1; D possibly corresponds to TRBD1 (6 bases). Germline assignment: CDR1 MNHEY and CDR2 SVGAGI. Trimming stripped 10 bases from V and 6 bases from J, with 21 bases between. The CDR3 is 14 amino acids. CDR3 coding DNA: TGTGCCACCAAAGTTAATCGAAGGGGGTCTGAAGCTTTCTTT. This sequence encodes CATKVNRRGSEAFF.

There are many counts of this clonotype. The chain couples TRBV12-3 or TRBV12-4 to TRBJ2-2; 8 bases match TRBD1. The CDR3 is 15 residues long. The V gene end was trimmed by 5 bases and the J gene end by 6 bases; junction bases not matched to a gene: 8. Written as DNA, the CDR3 is TGTGCCAGCAGTACCAGGGGGCTTTTGGCCGGGGAGCTGTTTTTT. Encoded protein: CASSTRGLLAGELFF.

Ten or more counts support this clonotype. V and J are TRBV28 and TRBJ1-1, with D possibly being TRBD1 (6 bases). CDR1 is MDHEN, CDR2 SYDVKM, per germline. The CDR3 loop spans 11 amino acids. Trimming took off 4 bases at V and 13 bases at J, with 13 bases between the two ends. The CDR3 protein is CASSYDRRGFF. The CDR3 DNA is TGTGCCAGCAGTTACGACAGGCGCGGTTTCTTT.